This T cell receptor beta chain was sequenced during a study of blood T cell repertoires in COVID-19. This CDR3 spans 13 amino acids. With 1 base removed from V and 4 bases from J, the gap between germline ends came to 7 bases. The germline V gene has CDR1 LNHDA and CDR2 SQIVND (reference sequence). Clones were read by immunoSEQ multiplex PCR, and TCRdb kept only the in-frame ones, dropping some. Of 300,000 to 350,000 clones in the sample, around 90% are singletons; the top ten hold approximately 4.5%. The sequencing sample was made of PBMCs or T cells enriched from blood (not recorded which). This sequence originates from a woman in her late teens or twenties with acute COVID-19. This rearrangement joins TRBV19 to TRBJ1-1; D gene unclear. Here the CDR3 DNA reads TGTGCCAGTAGTATAGGGGAGGGCACTGAAGCTTTCTTT. Protein sequence: CASSIGEGTEAFF. The variable domain in full, with the rest retrieved from reference TRBV19 and TRBJ1-1, is DGGITQSPKYLFRKEGQNVTLSCEQNLNHDAMYWYRQDPGQGLRLIYYSQIVNDFQKGDIAEGYSVSREKKESFPLTVTSAQKNPTAFYLCASSIGEGTEAFFGQGTRLTVV.